These 14 T cell receptor beta chains originate from one sample sequenced in a study of blood T cell repertoires in COVID-19. Produced via immunoSEQ multiplex PCR; TCRdb's table is partial and in-frame only. The sample lists fewer than 350,000 clones, 85% occurring once. Specimen: PBMCs or T cells enriched from blood (not recorded which). Receptors were obtained from a woman aged 50 to 65 who had recovered from COVID-19.

V is TRBV7-2 and J is TRBJ2-2; D remains ambiguous. The germline CDR1 and CDR2 sequences are SGHTA and FQGNSA. V lost 5 bases and J 9 bases, leaving 7 bases between the germline ends. CDR3 length: 11 residues. The CDR3 reads CASSPSRELFF. In DNA, the CDR3 is TGTGCCAGCAGCCCCTCTCGGGAGCTGTTTTTT.

The V and J genes are TRBV30 and TRBJ1-4; 10 positions match TRBD1. With V trimmed by 3 bases and J by 7 bases, 2 bases remained unmatched. The length of the CDR3 is 13 residues. From germline, CDR1 is GTSNPN and CDR2 SVGIG (reference sequence). The CDR3 nucleotides are TGTGCCTGGAGGACAGGGGGCGTTGAAAAACTGTTTTTT. The encoded protein is CAWRTGGVEKLFF.

V is TRBV9 and J is TRBJ1-6, with TRBD1 identical over 12 bases. The CDR3 is 15 residues long. Per the germline V gene, CDR1 is SGDLS and CDR2 is YYNGEE. V was pared by 0 bases and J by 12 bases, with 4 bases of the junction left unmatched. This chain's CDR3 is CASSVGDRGLEPLHF. DNA of the CDR3: TGTGCCAGCAGCGTAGGGGACAGGGGGCTTGAACCCCTCCACTTT.

The gene calls are TRBV28 and TRBJ2-5; D may be TRBD2 (5 bases). The length of the CDR3 is 17 residues. V was clipped by 5 bases and J by 3 bases, with 22 bases between them. The germline gives CDR1 MDHEN, CDR2 SYDVKM. CDR3 nucleotide sequence: TGTGCCAGCAGTCCCCACCCGGCCGGGAAGATTAAAGAGACCCAGTACTTC. Translating it yields CASSPHPAGKIKETQYF.

This clone was recorded a few times. This same CDR3 is encoded by further DNA sequences in the sample. The CDR3 DNA reads TGTGCCAGCAGCTTAGACTTAAACTATGGCTACACCTTC. Translated: CASSLDLNYGYTF. This chain connects TRBV7-2 to TRBJ1-2; no clear D. This CDR3 is built from 13 residues. The germline V gene has CDR1 SGHTA and CDR2 FQGNSA. Trimming left V 1 base short and J 2 bases short, with 5 bases between.

The chain links TRBV5-4 to TRBJ2-2, with D maybe TRBD2 (6 bases). The CDR3 covers 16 residues. V lost 3 bases and J 0 bases, leaving 12 bases between the germline ends. Germline V gene lookup returns CDR1 SGHNT and CDR2 YYREEE (reference sequence). In DNA, the CDR3 is TGTGCCAGCAGCTACTGGGGACTGGCGAACACCGGGGAGCTGTTTTTT. Amino acids: CASSYWGLANTGELFF.

In this sample, this clone turned up once. The V and J genes are TRBV6-2 or TRBV6-3 and TRBJ1-5; 8 bases are a match to TRBD1. Germline V lookup: CDR1 MNHEY, CDR2 SVGEGT. The CDR3 loop spans 15 amino acids. With 4 bases clipped from V and 3 bases from J, the junction kept 5 bases outside the gene matches. The CDR3 DNA reads TGTGCCAGCAGTTTGGACAGGGTCATCAATCAGCCCCAGCATTTT. Translation: CASSLDRVINQPQHF.

Only a few counts were recorded for this clone. The chain links TRBV10-1 to TRBJ2-4; a weak D match, TRBD1 (5 bases). The CDR3 loop spans 15 amino acids. V was shortened by 0 bases and J by 4 bases, with 10 bases between the two germline ends. Germline CDR1 reads WNHNN; CDR2 reads SYGVQD (reference sequence). CDR3 in DNA: TGCGCCAGCAGTGAGTCAGTTCAGGGTAAAAACATTCAGTACTTC. Its protein product is CASSESVQGKNIQYF.

The chain employs TRBV4-2 and TRBJ2-7; TRBD1 aligns across 7 bases. The ends lost 1 base at V and 6 bases at J; junction bases unmatched: 9. The CDR3 runs 15 residues. CDR1 and CDR2 (germline): LGHNA, YNFKEQ. DNA for the CDR3: TGTGCCAGCAGCCAAGGGAATAGGGGGCTCTCCGAGCAGTACTTC. The encoded protein is CASSQGNRGLSEQYF.

The CDR3 reads CASRPRTGGSEAFF. Written as DNA, the CDR3 is TGCGCCAGCAGACCCCGGACAGGGGGCTCTGAAGCTTTCTTT. The genes are TRBV5-1 and TRBJ1-1; 11 nucleotides agree with TRBD1. CDR1 SGHRS and CDR2 YFSETQ come from the germline V gene. V was clipped by 5 bases and J by 6 bases; unmatched bases: 6. This CDR3 spans 14 amino acids. The whole variable domain, filled in from reference TRBV5-1 and TRBJ1-1, reads KAGVTQTPRYLIKTRGQQVTLSCSPISGHRSVSWYQQTPGQGLQFLFEYFSETQRNKGNFPGRFSGRQFSNSRSEMNVSTLELGDSALYLCASRPRTGGSEAFFGQGTRLTVV.

CDR3 sequence (DNA): TGTGCCAGTAGCTGGACTAGCGGGGGGAACAATGAGCAGTTCTTC. It encodes CASSWTSGGNNEQFF. The V and J genes are TRBV19 and TRBJ2-1; 14 bases align to TRBD2. In germline, CDR1 is LNHDA, CDR2 SQIVND (reference sequence). The CDR3 has 15 residues. After removal of 6 bases from V and 5 bases from J, the junction contained 3 bases not matched to a gene.

The V and J genes are TRBV7-2 and TRBJ1-5; a possible D gene is TRBD1 (6 bases). The CDR3 length is 15 residues. Trimming took off 1 base at V and 0 bases at J, with 7 bases between the two ends. Germline V gives CDR1 SGHTA, CDR2 FQGNSA. The CDR3 reads CASSLGQASNQPQHF. The CDR3, as DNA: TGTGCCAGCAGCTTAGGACAGGCTAGCAATCAGCCCCAGCATTTT.

The chain is built from TRBV9 and TRBJ1-4; 11 nucleotides line up with TRBD1. Germline CDR1 SGDLS, CDR2 YYNGEE. The length of the CDR3 is 15 residues. V dropped 3 bases and J dropped 8; count of bases not matched to a gene: 6. CDR3 nucleotides: TGTGCCAGCAGCGAGGGACAGGGGGTTACGGAAAAACTGTTTTTT. Its protein is CASSEGQGVTEKLFF.

The V call is TRBV24-1, the J call TRBJ1-6, with 10 bases that match TRBD1. This CDR3 contains 16 residues. V lost 9 bases to trimming and J lost 5 bases; unmatched junction nucleotides: 9. Germline lookup yields CDR1 KGHDR and CDR2 SFDVKD. The CDR3 sequence: CATDRQGAQDNSPLHF. DNA of the CDR3: TGTGCCACCGATCGACAGGGGGCGCAAGATAATTCACCCCTCCACTTT.